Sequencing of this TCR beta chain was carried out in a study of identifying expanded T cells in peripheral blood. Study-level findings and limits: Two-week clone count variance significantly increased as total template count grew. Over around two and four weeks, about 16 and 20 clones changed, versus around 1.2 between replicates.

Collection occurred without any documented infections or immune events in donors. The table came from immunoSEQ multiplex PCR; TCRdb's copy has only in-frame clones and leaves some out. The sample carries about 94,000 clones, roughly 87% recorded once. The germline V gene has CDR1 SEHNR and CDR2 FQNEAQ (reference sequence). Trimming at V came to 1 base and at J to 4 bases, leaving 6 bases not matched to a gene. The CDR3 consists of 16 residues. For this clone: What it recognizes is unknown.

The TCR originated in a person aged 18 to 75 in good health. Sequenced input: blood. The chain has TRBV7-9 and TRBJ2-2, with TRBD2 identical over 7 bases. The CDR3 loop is CASSLGRGSSTGELFF. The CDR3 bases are TGTGCCAGCAGCTTAGGACGCGGGAGTAGCACCGGGGAGCTGTTTTTT. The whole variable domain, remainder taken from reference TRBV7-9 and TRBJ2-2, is DTGVSQNPRHKITKRGQNVTFRCDPISEHNRLYWYRQTLGQGPEFLTYFQNEAQLEKSRLLSDRFSAERPKGSFSTLEIQRTEQGDSAMYLCASSLGRGSSTGELFFGEGSRLTVL.